This T cell receptor (beta chain) derives from a study of blood T cell repertoires in COVID-19. About the research overall: The United States, Italy and Spain were the sources of the acute and convalescent COVID-19 samples. PBMCs, B-cell-depleted T cells, or T cells provided the cDNA or gDNA that made up the material.

Sequenced by immunoSEQ multiplex PCR; TCRdb stores in-frame clones only, minus some. The sample has some 15,000 clones; 75% to 90% are singletons. The CDR3 extends over 14 amino acids. The germline CDR1 and CDR2 sequences are SGHRS and YFSETQ. V shed 4 bases and J 10 bases; nucleotides not matched to a gene: 11. The sequenced material came from peripheral blood. The TCR comes from a man aged 50-59 years with active COVID-19. The gene calls are TRBV5-1 and TRBJ2-1, with 7 nucleotides matching TRBD2. Here the CDR3 DNA reads TGCGCCAGCAGCCGAACTAGCGCGAGGGAGGAGCAGTTCTTC. Its protein product is CASSRTSAREEQFF.